The present T cell receptor (beta chain) was sequenced within a study of T cell repertoires in cytomegalovirus infection. For the study at large: Peptides in the study included HLA-C-restricted and HLA-B-restricted CMV epitopes. Indications of both CMV infection and matching HLA type were provided by public TCR beta signatures. Notes on the study in general: The study found HLA-C-restricted CMV-specific TCR beta clonotypes dominating the ex vivo response.

One entry per CDR3 protein, called by TCRdb with MiXCR from the reads. The sample consists of 450,000 to 600,000 distinct CDR3 sequences, approximately 42% of them appearing once. For this clonotype: Its antigen is currently unknown.

The V end lost 2 bases, the J end lost 6 bases, and 14 bases lay between the germline ends. The germline CDR1 and CDR2 sequences are MNHNY and SVGAGI (reference sequence). There are 16 residues in the CDR3. V usage is TRBV6-6 and J usage is TRBJ1-6; a possible D gene is TRBD1 (6 bases). The origin of this receptor is a human donor in good health (CMV status not recorded). Some clones in this sample may be carry-over from other donors' samples. This material consisted of cultured PBMCs, taken from culture after CMV antigen stimulation. The CDR3 spells CASSYRAGGSNSPLHF. CDR3 bases: TGTGCCAGCAGTTACCGAGCGGGGGGCTCTAATTCACCCCTCCACTTT.